Listed below are T cell receptor beta chains from one sample, sequenced in a study of shared clonotypes between healthy human individuals. Some clones are missing from TCRdb's copy, which holds only in-frame ones; the method was immunoSEQ multiplex PCR. The table has 1,400,000 or so clones, approximately 98.5% seen once. Specimen: naive CD4+ T cells sorted from blood. Every receptor here comes from a man aged 25-45 years in good health. The CDR3 runs from the conserved cysteine through the conserved F or W. A D gene is named only where the DNA matches it firmly. Only some rows state a clone size, as once, few, many or a class for expanded clones.

TRBD1	TRBV5-1	TRBJ1-2	.	TGCGCCAGCAGCTGGGGACAGAGCTATGGCTACACCTTC	CASSWGQSYGYTF
.	TRBV7-2	TRBJ2-1	.	TGTGCCAGCAGCTACTCTAGAGGGCTCTACAATGAGCAGTTCTTC	CASSYSRGLYNEQFF
TRBD2	TRBV11-2	TRBJ2-2	.	TGTGCCAGCAGCTTAGTGGGACTAGCGGCGAACACCGGGGAGCTGTTTTTT	CASSLVGLAANTGELFF
.	TRBV4-1	TRBJ1-2	.	TGCGCCAGCAGCCAGGACTATGGCTACACCTTC	CASSQDYGYTF
TRBD1	TRBV5-1	TRBJ1-4	.	TGCGCCAGCGGGAAAGGGACAGGGAAAAGTGCAACTAATGAAAAACTGTTTTTT	CASGKGTGKSATNEKLFF
.	TRBV2	TRBJ2-3	once	TGTGCCAGCACGGACACCCGCACAGATACGCAGTATTTT	CASTDTRTDTQYF
.	TRBV7-3	TRBJ1-1	.	TGTGCCAGCAGCCCCTTGTTGGGGACTGAAGCTTTCTTT	CASSPLLGTEAFF
.	TRBV5-4	TRBJ1-2	.	TGTGCCAGCAGCTTGGCACTGAACTATGGCTACACCTTC	CASSLALNYGYTF
TRBD1	TRBV30	TRBJ1-3	.	TGTGCCTGGTCCCAGTGGGAGCCTTGGACAGGGGCCGGAAACACCATATATTTT	CAWSQWEPWTGAGNTIYF
.	TRBV19	TRBJ2-1	.	TGTGCCAGTAACTACGGTCAGAGTACTTACAATGAGCAGTTCTTC	CASNYGQSTYNEQFF
.	TRBV14	TRBJ1-2	.	TGTGCCAGCAGCCTTCGAGGGGGAGGACCTACAGCCTACACCTTC	CASSLRGGGPTAYTF
TRBD1	TRBV4-1	TRBJ1-2	once	TGCGCCAGCAGCCAAGATGGGACAGGGGGCTTCTATGGCTACACCTTC	CASSQDGTGGFYGYTF
.	TRBV5-4	TRBJ2-7	.	TGTGCCAGCAGCACCCCCACGGCTAGCTCCTACGAGCAGTACTTC	CASSTPTASSYEQYF
.	TRBV6-1	TRBJ2-7	.	TGTGCCAGCAGTGAAATCCCTAGATACTACGAGCAGTACTTC	CASSEIPRYYEQYF
.	TRBV19	TRBJ1-2	.	TGTGCCAGCCGCCAAACAGCTAACTATGGCTACACCTTC	CASRQTANYGYTF
.	TRBV18	TRBJ1-1	.	TGTGCCAGCTCACCAGATGTTCCGGTACCGGGATACACTGAAGCTTTCTTT	CASSPDVPVPGYTEAFF
.	TRBV4-1	TRBJ2-1	.	TGCGCCAGCAGCCAAGAATCTAGTCCCTCCTACAATGAGCAGTTCTTC	CASSQESSPSYNEQFF
.	TRBV28	TRBJ1-2	once	TGTGCCAGCAGCCCCAGGGAAGATGGCTACACCTTC	CASSPREDGYTF
.	TRBV6-5	TRBJ2-1	once	TGTGCCAGCAGTTACCATGCGGAGCAGTCCTACAATGAGCAGTTCTTC	CASSYHAEQSYNEQFF
.	TRBV10-2	TRBJ1-5	.	TGCGCCAGCAGTGGAGGTCATCAGCCCCAGCATTTT	CASSGGHQPQHF
TRBD1	TRBV29-1	TRBJ1-4	.	TGCAGCGTCGCTGACCCCGGGACAGGGGAAGTTCTGTTTTTT	CSVADPGTGEVLFF
TRBD1	TRBV12-5	TRBJ1-1	once	TGTGCTAGTGGTTTGGTACGCAGGGGGCTAGGGTGGATGAACACTGAAGCTTTCTTT	CASGLVRRGLGWMNTEAFF
TRBD1	TRBV5-1	TRBJ2-7	.	TGCGCCAGCAGCTTGGCGGGACAGAAATCCTACGAGCAGTACTTC	CASSLAGQKSYEQYF
TRBD1	TRBV30	TRBJ2-7	.	TGTGCCTGGCTAAACAGGGGCGAGCAGTACTTC	CAWLNRGEQYF
.	TRBV20-1	TRBJ2-7	.	TGCAGTGCTAGGGTAGTGCACGAGCAGTACTTC	CSARVVHEQYF
TRBD2	TRBV27	TRBJ2-2	.	TGTGCCAGCAGGGACGCCGGCGGGAGTCTCGGGGAGCTGTTTTTT	CASRDAGGSLGELFF
.	TRBV27	TRBJ2-7	.	TGTGCCAGCAGTTCAATGGGAAACTCCTACGAGCAGTACTTC	CASSSMGNSYEQYF
.	TRBV5-1	TRBJ2-7	.	TGCGCCAGCAGCTTCGCAGATACCAACTCCTACGAGCAGTACTTC	CASSFADTNSYEQYF
.	TRBV4-1	TRBJ2-2	.	TGCGCCAGCAGCCAAGGAGGGGAGGCCGGGGAGCTGTTTTTT	CASSQGGEAGELFF
TRBD2	TRBV9	TRBJ2-5	.	TGTGCCAGCAGCGTACTAGCGGGACGGGAAGAGACCCAGTACTTC	CASSVLAGREETQYF
.	TRBV6-5	TRBJ2-7	.	TGTGCCAGCAAAGCCGGGACGGACCAATACGAGCAGTACTTC	CASKAGTDQYEQYF
TRBD1	TRBV5-1	TRBJ2-3	.	TGCGCCAGCAGCTTGGAAGGGACAGGGTCGTCCGCTAGCACAGATACGCAGTATTTT	CASSLEGTGSSASTDTQYF
.	TRBV11-2	TRBJ1-2	.	TGTGCCAGCAGCCCCATCAGGGGAAGGATAGGTGGCTACACCTTC	CASSPIRGRIGGYTF
.	TRBV5-1	TRBJ2-7	.	TGCGCCAGCAGCTTACAGGGATCCGAGCAGTACTTC	CASSLQGSEQYF
.	TRBV5-1	TRBJ2-1	.	TGCGCCAGCAGCTTGGCCGGGCAGGGCTACAATGAGCAGTTCTTC	CASSLAGQGYNEQFF
.	TRBV29-1	TRBJ2-1	once	TGCGCTGCGCGGCAACAAATAGGAAGCTCCTACAATGAGCAGTTCTTC	CAARQQIGSSYNEQFF
.	TRBV10-3	TRBJ2-5	.	TGTGCCATCAGTGTTTCTCCCAGCCCGGAGACCCAGTACTTC	CAISVSPSPETQYF
.	TRBV5-1	TRBJ1-2	.	TGCGCCAGCAGCTTGGCGGGGACTTCCTCAGATGACACCTTC	CASSLAGTSSDDTF
.	TRBV20-1	TRBJ2-5	.	TGCAGTGCTAGAGTAAAGACCCAGTACTTC	CSARVKTQYF
TRBD1	TRBV5-6	TRBJ1-2	.	TGTGCCAGCAGCGGGCGGACAGGGAACTATGGCTACACCTTC	CASSGRTGNYGYTF
.	TRBV5-1	TRBJ2-3	.	TGCGCCAGCAGCATCGGGGGCTCTAGCACAGATACGCAGTATTTT	CASSIGGSSTDTQYF
.	TRBV5-1	TRBJ2-7	once	TGCGCCAGCAGCCCATTGGGGGGCGAGCAGTACTTC	CASSPLGGEQYF
.	TRBV7-9	TRBJ2-5	.	TGTGCCAGCAGCTTAGATGGGGGAGAGACCCAGTACTTC	CASSLDGGETQYF
.	TRBV7-9	TRBJ2-1	.	TGTGCCAATTCCCAAGGAGGGGGCACCTACAATGAGCAGTTCTTC	CANSQGGGTYNEQFF
.	TRBV6-5	TRBJ2-5	.	TGTGCCAGCAGTTACATGGAGACCCAGTACTTC	CASSYMETQYF
.	TRBV15	TRBJ2-7	.	TGTGCCACCAGCGGTCGATGGCCCGCTTACGAGCAGTACTTC	CATSGRWPAYEQYF
.	TRBV28	TRBJ2-7	.	TGTGCCAGCACCCCGCTAGGGTGGGACGAGCAGTACTTC	CASTPLGWDEQYF
TRBD2	TRBV18	TRBJ2-4	.	TGTGCCAGCTCACCTGTTCCTAGCGGTGAAAACATTCAGTACTTC	CASSPVPSGENIQYF
.	TRBV9	TRBJ2-3	.	TGTGCCAGCAGCATGGGGGGTCCCACAGATACGCAGTATTTT	CASSMGGPTDTQYF
.	TRBV27	TRBJ1-1	.	TGTGCCAGCAGTTTAAGGGGTACAGCTAACACTGAAGCTTTCTTT	CASSLRGTANTEAFF